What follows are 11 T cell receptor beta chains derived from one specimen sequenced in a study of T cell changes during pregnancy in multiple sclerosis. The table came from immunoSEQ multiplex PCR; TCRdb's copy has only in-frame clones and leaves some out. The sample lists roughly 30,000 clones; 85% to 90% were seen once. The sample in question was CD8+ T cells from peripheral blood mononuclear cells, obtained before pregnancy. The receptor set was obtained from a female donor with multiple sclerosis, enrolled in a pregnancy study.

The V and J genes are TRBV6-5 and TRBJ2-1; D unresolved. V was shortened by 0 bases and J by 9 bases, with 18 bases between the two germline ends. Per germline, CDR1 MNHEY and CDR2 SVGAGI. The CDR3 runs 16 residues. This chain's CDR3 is CASSYSYTEPVREQFF. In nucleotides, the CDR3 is TGTGCCAGCAGTTACTCTTATACAGAACCGGTTCGTGAGCAGTTCTTC.

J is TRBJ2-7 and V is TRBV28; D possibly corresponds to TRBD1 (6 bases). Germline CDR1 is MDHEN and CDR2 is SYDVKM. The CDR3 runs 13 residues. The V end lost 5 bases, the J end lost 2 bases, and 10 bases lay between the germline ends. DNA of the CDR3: TGTGCCAGCAGTATACAGGGCCCCTACGAGCAGTACTTC. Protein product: CASSIQGPYEQYF. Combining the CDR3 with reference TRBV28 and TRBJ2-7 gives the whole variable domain DVKVTQSSRYLVKRTGEKVFLECVQDMDHENMFWYRQDPGLGLRLIYFSYDVKMKEKGDIPEGYSVSREKKERFSLILESASTNQTSMYLCASSIQGPYEQYFGPGTRLTVT.

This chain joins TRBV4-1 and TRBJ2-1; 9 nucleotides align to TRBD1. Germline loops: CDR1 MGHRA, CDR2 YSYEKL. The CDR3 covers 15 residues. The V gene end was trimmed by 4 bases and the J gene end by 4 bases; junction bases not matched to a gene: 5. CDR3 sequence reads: CASSPRQGGYNEQFF. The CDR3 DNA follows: TGCGCCAGCAGCCCAAGACAGGGGGGTTACAATGAGCAGTTCTTC.

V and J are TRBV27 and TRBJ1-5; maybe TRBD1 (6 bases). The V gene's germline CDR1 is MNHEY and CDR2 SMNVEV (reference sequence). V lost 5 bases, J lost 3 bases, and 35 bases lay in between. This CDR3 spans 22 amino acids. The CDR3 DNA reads TGTGCCAGCAGTAATATCCCTTTAATAGGGGGATCTCGGGCATATACCAATCAGCCCCAGCATTTT. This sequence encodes CASSNIPLIGGSRAYTNQPQHF.

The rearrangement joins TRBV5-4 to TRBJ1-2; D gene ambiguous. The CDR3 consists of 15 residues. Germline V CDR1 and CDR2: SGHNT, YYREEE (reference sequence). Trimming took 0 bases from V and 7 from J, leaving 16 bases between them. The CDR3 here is CASSLGGTGVLGYTF. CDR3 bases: TGTGCCAGCAGCTTGGGGGGTACGGGAGTTCTTGGCTACACCTTC.

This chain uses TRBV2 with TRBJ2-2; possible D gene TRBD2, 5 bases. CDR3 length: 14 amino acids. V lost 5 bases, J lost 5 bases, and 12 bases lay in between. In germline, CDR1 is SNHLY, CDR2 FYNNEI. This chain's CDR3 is CASSLTRVTGELFF. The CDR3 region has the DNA TGTGCCAGCAGTTTGACGAGGGTGACCGGGGAGCTGTTTTTT. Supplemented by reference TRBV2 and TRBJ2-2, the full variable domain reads EPEVTQTPSHQVTQMGQEVILRCVPISNHLYFYWYRQILGQKVEFLVSFYNNEISEKSEIFDDQFSVERPDGSNFTLKIRSTKLEDSAMYFCASSLTRVTGELFFGEGSRLTVL.

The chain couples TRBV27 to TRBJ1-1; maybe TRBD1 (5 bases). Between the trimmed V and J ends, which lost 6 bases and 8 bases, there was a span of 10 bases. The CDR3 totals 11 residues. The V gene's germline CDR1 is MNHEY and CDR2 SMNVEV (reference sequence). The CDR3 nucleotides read TGTGCCAGCAGATCGGGACTCGAAGCTTTCTTT. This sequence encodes CASRSGLEAFF.

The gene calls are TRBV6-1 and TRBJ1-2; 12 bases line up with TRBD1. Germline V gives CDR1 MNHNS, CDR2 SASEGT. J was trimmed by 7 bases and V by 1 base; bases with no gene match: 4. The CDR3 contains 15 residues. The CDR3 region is CASSEEGTGGFGYTF. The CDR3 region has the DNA TGTGCCAGCAGTGAAGAGGGGACAGGGGGCTTTGGCTACACCTTC.

This CDR3 is CASSFDADANTEAFF. The CDR3 region has the DNA TGTGCCAGCAGCTTTGATGCGGATGCGAACACTGAAGCTTTCTTT. The J gene is TRBJ1-1, the V gene TRBV11-1; D is unresolved. Trimming pared 3 bases from V and 1 base from J, leaving 12 bases between. The V gene's germline CDR1 is SGHAT and CDR2 FQDESV (reference sequence). The length of the CDR3 is 15 residues.

The CDR3 here is CASSIDPTVETQYF. CDR3 bases: TGTGCCAGTAGTATAGATCCAACAGTAGAGACCCAGTACTTC. V gene TRBV19 combines with J gene TRBJ2-5; D unclear. The CDR3 sequence is 14 residues long. The germline V and J ends were trimmed by 0 bases and 4 bases, with 9 bases remaining between them. Germline V CDR1 and CDR2: LNHDA, SQIVND (reference sequence).

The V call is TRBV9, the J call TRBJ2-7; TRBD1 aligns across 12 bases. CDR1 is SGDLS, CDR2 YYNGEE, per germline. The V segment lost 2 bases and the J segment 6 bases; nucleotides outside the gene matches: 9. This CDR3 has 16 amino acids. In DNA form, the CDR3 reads TGTGCCAGCAGCGTTCATCCGGGACAGGGGGCCCCCGAGCAGTACTTC. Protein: CASSVHPGQGAPEQYF.